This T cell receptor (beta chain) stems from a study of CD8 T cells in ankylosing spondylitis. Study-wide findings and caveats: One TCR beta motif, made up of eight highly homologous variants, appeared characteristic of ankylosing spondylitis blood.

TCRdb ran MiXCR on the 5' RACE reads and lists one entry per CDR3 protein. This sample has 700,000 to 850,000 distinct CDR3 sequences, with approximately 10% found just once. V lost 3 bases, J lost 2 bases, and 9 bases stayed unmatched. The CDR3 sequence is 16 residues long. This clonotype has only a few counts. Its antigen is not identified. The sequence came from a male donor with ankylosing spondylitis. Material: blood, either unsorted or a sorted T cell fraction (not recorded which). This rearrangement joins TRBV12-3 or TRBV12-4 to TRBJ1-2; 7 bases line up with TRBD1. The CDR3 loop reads CASSLRTGWENYGYTF. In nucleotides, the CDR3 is TGTGCCAGCAGTTTGAGGACAGGATGGGAGAACTATGGCTACACCTTC.